The entry below describes one TCR beta chain. This clonotype has a single count. Its cognate antigen has yet to be identified. The junction does not match germline at one end; this may be a read error. The sample belongs to a study of T cells in Graves' hyperthyroidism and ophthalmopathy (dated by TCRdb to about 2019). Describing the broader study: Peripheral blood samples were taken at initial diagnosis, before any treatment was given. Whether ophthalmopathy could be predicted prospectively was tested in an independent validation cohort made up of under 20 hyperthyroidism patients plus 17 patients who later progressed to ophthalmopathy. The 100 or so discovery patients were divided at random into training and test sets in a 7:3 ratio. Following sampling, methimazole starting at 30 mg daily was given to hyperthyroidism patients, and high-dose intravenous methylprednisolone was given to ophthalmopathy patients. TCR V-J signatures able to tell the groups apart were searched for in a discovery cohort of approximately 95 patients, of whom 43 had Graves' ophthalmopathy and around 58 had stable Graves' hyperthyroidism. The study also compared thyroid tissue and blood T-cell repertoires from about six Graves' hyperthyroidism patients. The paper reports TCR Vbeta CDR3 sequencing of roughly 140 peripheral blood samples: around 41 ophthalmopathy, over 70 hyperthyroidism and around 17 progressor patients.

Graves' hyperthyroidism was defined as stable when no progression to ophthalmopathy occurred over 18 months of follow-up. Hyperthyroidism patients were aged 18 to 65 years and newly diagnosed, with disease duration of less than 2 months. Exclusion was applied to patients with uncontrolled infections, other autoimmune diseases, pregnancy or lactation. Diagnoses were based on clinical symptoms, serum thyroxine and TRAb, thyroid ultrasound and orbital computed tomography. Ficoll-Paque density gradient centrifugation was used to isolate PBMCs from 9.5 to 10 ml of fresh peripheral blood. Trizol reagent was used to extract total RNA, and RNA quality was then checked on an Agilent 2100 Bioanalyzer. The TCR beta CDR3 regions were amplified from RNA transcripts. For the first round of RT-PCR on the TCR CDR3, the HTBI primer set was used together with the Qiagen OneStep RT-PCR kit. The libraries were constructed in a second round of multiplex PCR and then size-selected and purified. Paired-end sequencing of the libraries was performed with 100 bp reads on an Illumina HiSeq2000. The authors processed their data as follows. SOAPnuke was used to process the raw data, removing reads that contained adapters or uncalled bases, had a mean Phred below 15, or lacked an exact match to the constant primer or identifier. High-quality paired reads were merged with COPE v1.2.5, and unique nucleotide sequences were defined as clonotypes. MiTCR v1.1 was used to align clonotypes to the IMGT TRBV, TRBD and TRBJ reference segments. Only V-J combinations with frequency above 0.0001, covering 99.2% of repertoires, were analysed. A TCS score was defined as the ratio between F50 (clonal expansion) and ExV (chaos), using BLOSUM62-based TCRdist between CDR3 peptides within each V-J. Welch's t-statistics and random forest reduced roughly 540 V-J features to fewer than 15, which were used in a naive Bayes classifier (R e1071). Thyroid-blood repertoire similarity was quantified with the Morisita-Horn index. TCRdb's own reprocessing of the public reads used fastp at Q25 and MiXCR and kept productive beta chains. Rows matching on CDR3 protein sequence are summarized as one entry with the most common DNA and genes. Clone size and V and J calls follow TCRdb, not the original study. The sample table lists 700,000 to 950,000 distinct CDR3 sequences, 35% of them with a count of one. The ten largest clones take up less than 40% of the sample.

What the study reported, not specific to this receptor: In validation, progression to ophthalmopathy was predicted by the model with nearly 71% sensitivity and 72% to 85% specificity, a median of approximately 6.5 months before onset. In cross-validation, a model built on a 13 V-J signature told ophthalmopathy apart from stable hyperthyroidism with approximately 90% sensitivity and about 81% specificity, and in testing the same model reached 80%/75%. Most expanded thyroid clonotypes (frequency above 0.001) were also detected in blood, a finding suggesting that blood repertoires may reflect thyroid immune responses. No statistical method was used to fix the sample size in advance, and group allocation was not hidden from the investigators.

Including cysteine and phenylalanine, the CDR3 has 12 amino acids. Only the CDR3 part of the read is kept: 36 bases, read in frame from the first base. Reading the germline V gene (reference sequence) gives CDR1 SEHNR and CDR2 FQNEAQ. Source material: blood. The TCR sequence derives from a woman between 35 and 50 years old with Graves' hyperthyroidism. The receptor chain draws on TRBV7-9 and TRBJ2-7, and the D gene may be TRBD1, 5 bases matching. The nucleotide sequence reads TGTGCCAACAGCTTATCAGGGAACGAGCAGTACTTC. The encoded protein is CANSLSGNEQYF.